This entry concerns a single T cell receptor beta chain. Its target is not known. The data stem from a study of shared clonotypes between healthy human individuals. Findings and limits, study-wide: Donor clonotype sharing was expected to depend on sequencing depth. Generation probability values for non-shared clonotypes were lower than those for clonotypes shared by all four donors.

Some 29,000 T cell genomes (approximately 190 ng DNA) went into each sorted-subset replicate. Assay used: immunoSEQ multiplex PCR; TCRdb lists only in-frame clones, some missing. Of 600,000 to 700,000 clones in the sample, roughly 72% were seen once. Sequencing was done on a sample of memory CD4+ T cells sorted from blood. The subset was: CD45RA-negative fraction. This sequence originates from a woman aged 30 to 39 in good health.

The CDR3 bases are TGTGCCAGCAGTTCCGGGGGCCTTTTCTACGAGCAGTACTTC. Its protein product is CASSSGGLFYEQYF. V and J are TRBV28 and TRBJ2-7, with D perhaps given as TRBD1 or TRBD2 (6 bases each). The CDR3 runs to 14 residues. Germline-derived CDR1 and CDR2 are MDHEN and SYDVKM. V was trimmed by 4 bases and J by 3 bases, leaving 13 bases between them. Full variable domain (outside the CDR3, taken from reference TRBV28 and TRBJ2-7): DVKVTQSSRYLVKRTGEKVFLECVQDMDHENMFWYRQDPGLGLRLIYFSYDVKMKEKGDIPEGYSVSREKKERFSLILESASTNQTSMYLCASSSGGLFYEQYFGPGTRLTVT.